The next 16 T cell receptor beta chains were all read from a single sample in a study of blood T cell repertoires in COVID-19. The table came from immunoSEQ multiplex PCR; TCRdb's copy has only in-frame clones and leaves some out. The sample holds roughly 150,000 clones; about 85% are singletons and the top ten take about 8.8%. The sequencing input was peripheral blood. The receptor source for this set is a woman aged 80 or over with COVID-19, enrolled during active disease.

This clone has just one count. The chain carries TRBV7-3 and TRBJ2-7, with D perhaps TRBD2 (5 bases). Germline-derived CDR1 and CDR2 are SGHTA and FQGTGA. The CDR3 loop spans 14 amino acids. The V and J ends lost 0 bases and 5 bases respectively, with 11 bases between them. CDR3 nucleotides: TGTGCCAGCAGCTTAACGGGAGTAGCCGACGAGCAGTACTTC. Translated, it gives CASSLTGVADEQYF.

This CDR3 reads CASSLRGANYGYTF. CDR3 in DNA: TGTGCCAGCAGCCTCAGGGGGGCGAACTATGGCTACACCTTC. The gene calls are TRBV9 and TRBJ1-2, with 7 bases that match TRBD1. CDR3 length: 14 residues. V was clipped by 4 bases and J by 2 bases; unmatched bases: 5. CDR1 SGDLS and CDR2 YYNGEE come from the germline V gene.

This chain connects TRBV6-5 to TRBJ1-6; D perhaps matches TRBD1 (6 bases). The V and J ends lost 6 bases and 6 bases respectively, with 12 bases between them. There are 14 residues in the CDR3. Germline V gene sequence: CDR1 MNHEY, CDR2 SVGAGI. CDR3 loop: CASSLQGLNSPLHF. The CDR3 DNA is TGTGCCAGCAGCCTACAGGGTCTTAATTCACCCCTCCACTTT.

V and J are TRBV10-3 and TRBJ2-2, with TRBD2 as a possible D gene (5 bases). The CDR3 covers 14 residues. Germline CDR1 ENHRY, CDR2 SYGVKD. V was shortened by 5 bases and J by 1 base, with 8 bases between the two germline ends. The CDR3 is CAISPGGNTGELFF. In nucleotides, the CDR3 is TGTGCCATCAGTCCAGGAGGGAACACCGGGGAGCTGTTTTTT.

The genes are TRBV7-9 and TRBJ1-1; TRBD1 matches 7 bases. V shed 8 bases, J shed 0 bases, and the junction held 6 bases outside the gene matches. CDR1 is SEHNR, CDR2 FQNEAQ, per germline (reference sequence). The CDR3 runs 14 residues. CDR3 amino acids: CASGYRGMNTEAFF. Here the CDR3 DNA reads TGTGCCAGCGGATACAGGGGCATGAACACTGAAGCTTTCTTT.

This clone has more than one count but fewer than ten. V and J are TRBV3-1 (or the pseudogene TRBV3-2) and TRBJ1-2, with 7 bases aligning to TRBD1. Germline CDR1 and CDR2: LGHDT and YNNKEL (reference sequence). The V gene end was trimmed by 5 bases and the J gene end by 4 bases; junction bases not matched to a gene: 13. The CDR3 runs 16 residues. The CDR3 DNA sequence: TGTGCCAGCAGCATCCGACGGGACAGAATTTTCTATGGCTACACCTTC. This translates into CASSIRRDRIFYGYTF.

The chain links TRBV12-5 to TRBJ1-2; 9 nucleotides match TRBD1. Germline V gene lookup returns CDR1 LGHNT and CDR2 FRNRAP. CDR3 size: 16 residues. Trimming removed 1 base from V and 4 bases from J; junction bases left unmatched: 7. DNA for the CDR3: TGTGCTAGTGGTTTGGGGGGTGGGACAGGGACCTATGGCTACACCTTC. It specifies CASGLGGGTGTYGYTF.

CDR3 bases: TGTGCCAGCAGAGACGGGGGGACTTATTACAATGAGCAGTTCTTC. Residues: CASRDGGTYYNEQFF. This rearrangement joins TRBV3-1 (or the pseudogene TRBV3-2) to TRBJ2-1; 7 positions agree with TRBD2. This CDR3 is 15 amino acids long. Germline trimming cut 6 bases from V and 4 bases from J; bases unmatched to any gene: 9. Germline V gives CDR1 LGHDT, CDR2 YNNKEL (reference sequence).

J is TRBJ2-6 and V is TRBV6-1; D perhaps matches TRBD2 (5 bases). The ends were cut back, 4 bases at V and 3 bases at J, with 13 bases in the middle. The CDR3 spans 16 residues. Germline values: CDR1 MNHNS, CDR2 SASEGT. The DNA of the CDR3 is TGTGCCAGCAGTGGACTAAACAAGGTTGGGGCCAACGTCCTGACTTTC. Translated: CASSGLNKVGANVLTF.

The chain uses TRBV15 and TRBJ1-1, with D possibly being TRBD1 (6 bases). V lost 1 base and J 8 bases, leaving 17 bases between the germline ends. The germline gives CDR1 LNHNV, CDR2 YYDKDF (reference sequence). This CDR3 has 15 residues. CDR3 sequence: CATSRVAGALREAFF. DNA for the CDR3: TGTGCCACCAGCAGAGTTGCAGGGGCATTACGGGAAGCTTTCTTT.

As concerns this clone: The sample carries other DNA sequences with the same CDR3. The chain combines TRBV28 with TRBJ1-3; tentative D call: TRBD1 (5 bases). Germline CDR1 reads MDHEN; CDR2 reads SYDVKM. Trimming cost V 10 bases and J 2 bases, with 18 bases left between them. CDR3 size: 15 residues. This CDR3 is CATGIGVTAGNTIYF. The CDR3 coding sequence is TGTGCCACAGGTATAGGGGTTACCGCTGGAAACACCATATATTTT.

This sequence joins TRBV7-6 and TRBJ2-3, with no clear D. The germline gives CDR1 SGHVS, CDR2 FNYEAQ. V was pared by 4 bases and J by 3 bases, with 8 bases between. This CDR3 comprises 13 residues. As DNA, the CDR3 is TGTGCCAGCAGCTGGTCCGGGACAGATACGCAGTATTTT. Its translation: CASSWSGTDTQYF. The full variable domain, its missing parts supplied by reference TRBV7-6 and TRBJ2-3, is GAGVSQSPRYKVTKRGQDVALRCDPISGHVSLYWYRQALGQGPEFLTYFNYEAQQDKSGLPNDRFSAERPEGSISTLTIQRTEQRDSAMYRCASSWSGTDTQYFGPGTRLTVL.

CDR3 in amino acids: CASSFPGTEAFF. Here the CDR3 DNA reads TGTGCCAGCAGTTTTCCGGGCACTGAAGCTTTCTTT. The chain couples TRBV12-3 or TRBV12-4 to TRBJ1-1; D gene unclear. This CDR3 has 12 residues. Trimming stripped 3 bases from V and 4 bases from J, with 6 bases between.

V is TRBV19 and J is TRBJ2-1, with TRBD1 as a possible D gene (6 bases). The length of the CDR3 is 14 residues. Germline V gene sequence: CDR1 LNHDA, CDR2 SQIVND (reference sequence). V dropped 7 bases and J dropped 0 bases, with 10 bases sitting between them. CDR3 sequence reads: CASKQGSSYNEQFF. The CDR3 region has the DNA TGTGCCAGTAAGCAGGGGAGCTCCTACAATGAGCAGTTCTTC.

The chain employs TRBV3-1 (or the pseudogene TRBV3-2) and TRBJ1-5; maybe TRBD1 (6 bases). CDR1 is LGHDT, CDR2 YNNKEL, per germline (reference sequence). The CDR3 loop spans 16 amino acids. The V gene lost 1 base and the J gene lost 2 bases, with 12 bases spanning the gap. The CDR3 nucleotides are TGTGCCAGCAGCCAAGCGGGGTCAGGGGGCAATCAGCCCCAGCATTTT. It specifies CASSQAGSGGNQPQHF.

The chain combines TRBV5-6 with TRBJ2-2; 7 nucleotides align to TRBD2. V shed 4 bases, J shed 5 bases, and the junction held 8 bases outside the gene matches. The length of the CDR3 is 15 residues. The V gene's germline CDR1 is SGHDT and CDR2 YYEEEE. CDR3 sequence: CASSDSLATTGELFF. For the CDR3, the DNA is TGTGCCAGCAGCGACTCACTAGCGACGACCGGGGAGCTGTTTTTT.